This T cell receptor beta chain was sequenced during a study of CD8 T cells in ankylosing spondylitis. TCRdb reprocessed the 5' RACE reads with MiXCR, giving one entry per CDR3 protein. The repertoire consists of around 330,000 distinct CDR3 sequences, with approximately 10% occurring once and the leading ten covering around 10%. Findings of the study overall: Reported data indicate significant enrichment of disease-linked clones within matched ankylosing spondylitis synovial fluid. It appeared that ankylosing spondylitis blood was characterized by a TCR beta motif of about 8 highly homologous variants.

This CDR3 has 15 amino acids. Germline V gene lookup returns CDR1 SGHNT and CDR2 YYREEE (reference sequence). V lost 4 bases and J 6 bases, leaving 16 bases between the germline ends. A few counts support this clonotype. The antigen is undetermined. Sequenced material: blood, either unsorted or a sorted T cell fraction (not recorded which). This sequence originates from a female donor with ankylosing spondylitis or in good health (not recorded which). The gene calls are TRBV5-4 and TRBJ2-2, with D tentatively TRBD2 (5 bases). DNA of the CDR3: TGTGCCAGCAGCCTGGACTTAAGCAGATCCGGGGAGCTGTTTTTT. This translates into CASSLDLSRSGELFF.